Listed here are 8 T cell receptor beta chains from one sample, sequenced in a study of post-analysis software for immune sequencing data. cDNA libraries of TCR beta carried unique molecular identifiers. Via MiXCR, TCRdb re-called the PCR reads, giving one row per CDR3 protein. The data hold more than 350,000 distinct CDR3 sequences, with more than 30% observed a single time. These receptors lack a known antigen. Study-wide points: The five TRBV segments detected at higher frequency in patients than in controls included TRBV5-6, TRBV5-1 and TRBV20-1.

The specimen was blood. These receptors were obtained from a girl under 10 years old with multiple sclerosis.

A few counts support this clonotype. This chain links TRBV29-1 with TRBJ2-2; 7 positions match TRBD1. This CDR3 has 18 amino acids. V gave up 7 bases and J gave up 0 bases; unmatched junction bases: 17. Germline loops: CDR1 SQVTM, CDR2 ANQGSEA. The CDR3 DNA is TGCAGCGCAGAGGAACAGACAGGGTGGGGTACGAACACCGGGGAGCTGTTTTTT. This codes for CSAEEQTGWGTNTGELFF.

The V call is TRBV7-2, the J call TRBJ1-6, with 7 nucleotides matching TRBD1. V was pared by 5 bases and J by 15 bases, with 19 bases of the junction left unmatched. CDR1 is SGHTA and CDR2 is FQGNSA in the germline V gene. CDR3 length: 16 residues. The DNA of the CDR3 is TGTGCCAGCAGCCTTACGCCCGGGACAGCGCGGGAACTCCTCCACTTT. Its protein product is CASSLTPGTARELLHF.

Here the CDR3 DNA reads TGTGCCAGCAGTTCCTTAGGGGATAGCAATTACGAGCAGTACTTC. This sequence encodes CASSSLGDSNYEQYF. V usage is TRBV6-6 and J usage is TRBJ2-7, with D maybe TRBD1 (5 bases). Trimming left V 4 bases short and J 4 bases short, with 17 bases between. The CDR3 runs 15 residues. In germline, CDR1 is MNHNY, CDR2 SVGAGI (reference sequence).

This sequence joins TRBV13 and TRBJ1-2; a possible D gene is TRBD1 (5 bases). This CDR3 has 14 amino acids. Germline-derived CDR1 and CDR2 are PRHDT and FYEKMQ (reference sequence). Trimming stripped 5 bases from V and 4 bases from J, with 14 bases between. The CDR3 nucleotides are TGTGCCAGCAGCCGGACGGACATTTTCTATGGCTACACCTTC. Protein product: CASSRTDIFYGYTF.

The CDR3 spells CASSLGGRPITDTQYF. The CDR3, as DNA: TGCGCCAGCAGCTTGGGCGGGAGGCCGATCACAGATACGCAGTATTTT. V gene TRBV5-1 combines with J gene TRBJ2-3, with TRBD2 matching 8 bases. With 0 bases clipped from V and 2 bases from J, the junction kept 5 bases outside the gene matches. This CDR3 has 16 amino acids. From germline, CDR1 is SGHRS and CDR2 YFSETQ. The full variable domain, in which reference TRBV5-1 and TRBJ2-3 provide the parts outside the CDR3, is KAGVTQTPRYLIKTRGQQVTLSCSPISGHRSVSWYQQTPGQGLQFLFEYFSETQRNKGNFPGRFSGRQFSNSRSEMNVSTLELGDSALYLCASSLGGRPITDTQYFGPGTRLTVL.

The chain uses TRBV28 and TRBJ2-7; D ambiguous. The V gene lost 4 bases and the J gene lost 3 bases, with 10 bases spanning the gap. The CDR3 length is 13 residues. From germline, CDR1 is MDHEN and CDR2 SYDVKM. CDR3 amino acids: CASSSPLFYEQYF. CDR3 nucleotides: TGTGCCAGCAGTTCCCCACTTTTCTACGAGCAGTACTTC.

The V gene is TRBV6-6, the J gene TRBJ2-3, with D maybe TRBD2 (6 bases). V was trimmed by 5 bases and J by 0 bases, leaving 12 bases between them. The CDR3 consists of 15 residues. Germline V gives CDR1 MNHNY, CDR2 SVGAGI (reference sequence). The CDR3 loop reads CASSRLGGSTDTQYF. The CDR3, as DNA: TGTGCCAGCAGTCGATTGGGGGGTAGCACAGATACGCAGTATTTT.

The chain has TRBV27 and TRBJ1-4, with TRBD1 as a possible D gene (5 bases). The V end was cut by 5 bases, the J end by 6 bases, with 13 bases between. Per the germline V gene, CDR1 is MNHEY and CDR2 is SMNVEV (reference sequence). This CDR3 has 14 amino acids. The CDR3 DNA sequence: TGTGCCAGCAGTCCCCAGGGATCGGATGAAAAACTGTTTTTT. It specifies CASSPQGSDEKLFF.